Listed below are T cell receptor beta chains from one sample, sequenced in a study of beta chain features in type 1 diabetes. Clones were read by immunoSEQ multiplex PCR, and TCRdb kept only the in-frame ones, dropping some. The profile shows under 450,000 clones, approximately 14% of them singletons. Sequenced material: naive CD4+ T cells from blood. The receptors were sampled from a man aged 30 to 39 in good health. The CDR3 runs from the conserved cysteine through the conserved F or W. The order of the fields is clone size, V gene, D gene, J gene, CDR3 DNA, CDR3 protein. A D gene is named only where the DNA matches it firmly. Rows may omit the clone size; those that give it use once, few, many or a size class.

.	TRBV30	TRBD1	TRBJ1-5	TGTGCCTGGAACAGGGGGCGGCTCAATCAGCCCCAGCATTTT	CAWNRGRLNQPQHF
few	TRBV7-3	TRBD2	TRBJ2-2	TGTGCCAGCAGCTCCGTGACTAGCGGGTTACTGGCGGGGGAGCTGTTTTTT	CASSSVTSGLLAGELFF
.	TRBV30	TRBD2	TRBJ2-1	TGTGCCTGGAGTTCCTTGACTAGCGGGTGGGGTGAGCAGTTCTTC	CAWSSLTSGWGEQFF
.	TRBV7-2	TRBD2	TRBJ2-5	TGTGCCAGCAGCCAACCGGTAGCGGGCCAAGAGACCCAGTACTTC	CASSQPVAGQETQYF
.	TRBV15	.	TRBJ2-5	TGTGCCACCAGTAACAGGAGGCCCACCCAAGAGACCCAGTACTTC	CATSNRRPTQETQYF
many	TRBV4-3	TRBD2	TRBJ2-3	TGCGCCAGCAGCCAAGATCTGACTAGCGGGAGCACAGATACGCAGTATTTT	CASSQDLTSGSTDTQYF
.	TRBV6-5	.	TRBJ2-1	TGTGCCAGCAGGGCGGGACGGGACTACAATGAGCAGTTCTTC	CASRAGRDYNEQFF
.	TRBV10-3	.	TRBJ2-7	TGTGCCATCAGTGAGTCCCCAGGAGTCTCCTACGAGCAGTACTTC	CAISESPGVSYEQYF
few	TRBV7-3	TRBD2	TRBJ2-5	TGTGCCAGCAGCCTGCCTGGTCATAGCGGGAGGTCTGAGACCCAGTACTTC	CASSLPGHSGRSETQYF
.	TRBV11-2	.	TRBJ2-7	TGTGCCAGCAGCTGGAGGGTCACCTACGAGCAGTACTTC	CASSWRVTYEQYF
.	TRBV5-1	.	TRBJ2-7	TGCGCCAGCACGAGCGGTTCTTACGAGCAGTACTTC	CASTSGSYEQYF
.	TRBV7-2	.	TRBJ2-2	TGTGCCAGCAGCTTACAGGGTAACACCGGGGAGCTGTTTTTT	CASSLQGNTGELFF
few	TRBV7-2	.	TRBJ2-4	TGTGCCAGCAGCCCCGGTTCGACCAAAAACATTCAGTACTTC	CASSPGSTKNIQYF
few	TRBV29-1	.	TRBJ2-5	TGCAGCGGGACAGAACATTTGGCGCAAGAGACCCAGTACTTC	CSGTEHLAQETQYF
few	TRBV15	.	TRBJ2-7	TGTGCCACCAGCAGAGATCGGGGGCTATACGAGCAGTACTTC	CATSRDRGLYEQYF
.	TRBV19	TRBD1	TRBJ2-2	TGTGCCAGTAGTACGACAGGGTGGAACACCGGGGAGCTGTTTTTT	CASSTTGWNTGELFF
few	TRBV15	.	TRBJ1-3	TGTGCCACCAGCAGAGCCGTGACGGCTGGAAACACCATATATTTT	CATSRAVTAGNTIYF
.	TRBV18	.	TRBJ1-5	TGTGCCAGCTCCCCAGGTCTGGAGCAGCCCCAGCATTTT	CASSPGLEQPQHF
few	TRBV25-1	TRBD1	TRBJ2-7	TGTGCCACCTCAAAGAGTGGGACAGGGGACCGGTATTTGCAGTACTTC	CATSKSGTGDRYLQYF
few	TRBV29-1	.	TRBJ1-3	TGCAGCGCTGCAGGAGCGCAAGGCGGAAACACCATATATTTT	CSAAGAQGGNTIYF
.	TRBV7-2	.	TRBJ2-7	TGTGCCAGCAGCTTAGTTTCTCGGCTAGCTGACTACGAGCAGTACTTC	CASSLVSRLADYEQYF
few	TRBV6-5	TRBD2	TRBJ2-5	TGTGCCACGAAGACTAGCGGATTTTGGGAGACCCAGTACTTC	CATKTSGFWETQYF
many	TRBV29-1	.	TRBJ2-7	TGCAGCGTTCAGGCAGGGATCGACGAGCAGTACTTC	CSVQAGIDEQYF
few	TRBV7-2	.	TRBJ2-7	TGTGCCAGCAGCTTAGCGCAGGGCTACGAGCAGTACTTC	CASSLAQGYEQYF
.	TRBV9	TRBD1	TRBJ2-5	TGTGCCAGCAGCGCTTTCTCGGACAGGGGGCAAGGGACCCAGTACTTC	CASSAFSDRGQGTQYF
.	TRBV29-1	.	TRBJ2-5	TGCAGCGTTGGGAGGGGGAGACAAGAGACCCAGTACTTC	CSVGRGRQETQYF
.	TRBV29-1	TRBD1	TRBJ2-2	TGCAGCGCCCGGACAGGGGGCACCGGGGAGCTGTTTTTT	CSARTGGTGELFF
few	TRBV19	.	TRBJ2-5	TGTGCCAGTAGTACCATTACCGGGACGACCCAAGAGACCCAGTACTTC	CASSTITGTTQETQYF
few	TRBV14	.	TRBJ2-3	TGTGCCAGCAGCCAAGGAGGGGCTTTCACAGATACGCAGTATTTT	CASSQGGAFTDTQYF
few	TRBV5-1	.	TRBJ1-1	TGCGCCAGCAGCTTGGTAACAGCGAACACTGAAGCTTTCTTT	CASSLVTANTEAFF
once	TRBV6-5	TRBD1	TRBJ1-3	TGTGCCAGCAGGACAGGGTCCGCTGGAAACACCATATATTTT	CASRTGSAGNTIYF
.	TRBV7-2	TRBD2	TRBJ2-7	TGTGCCAGCAGCTTAGATTCTAGCGGGGCCCCCTACGAGCAGTACTTC	CASSLDSSGAPYEQYF
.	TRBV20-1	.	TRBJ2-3	TGCAGTGCTAGAGATCGGGATACGCAGTATTTT	CSARDRDTQYF
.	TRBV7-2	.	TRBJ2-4	TGTGCCAGCAGCTTAGTTCGGGGGCTGGGAAACATTCAGTACTTC	CASSLVRGLGNIQYF
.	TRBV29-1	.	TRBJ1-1	TGCAGCGTTGAGGTTGGGGTGACTGAAGCTTTCTTT	CSVEVGVTEAFF
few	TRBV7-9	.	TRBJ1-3	TGTGCCAGCAGCTTATCTGGAAACACCATATATTTT	CASSLSGNTIYF
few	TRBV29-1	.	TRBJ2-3	TGCAGCGTTGTCAGGGGAGGACGTGGGGATACGCAGTATTTT	CSVVRGGRGDTQYF
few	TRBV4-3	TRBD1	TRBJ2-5	TGCGCCAGCAGCCCTTGGACAGGGGGCGCGAAGACCCAGTACTTC	CASSPWTGGAKTQYF
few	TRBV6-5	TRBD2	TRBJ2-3	TGTGCCAGCAGTCTGGCGGGGGGGCGCTCAGATACGCAGTATTTT	CASSLAGGRSDTQYF
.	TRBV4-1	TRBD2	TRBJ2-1	TGTGCCAGCAGCCAAGCGGGACTCTACAATGAGCAGTTCTTC	CASSQAGLYNEQFF
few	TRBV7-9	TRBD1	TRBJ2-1	TGTGCCAGCAGCTTAGACCCTACAGGGGGAGAGTGGTTCTTC	CASSLDPTGGEWFF
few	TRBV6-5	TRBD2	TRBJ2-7	TGTGCCAGCGGCGCTAGCGGCTTAGGCGAGCAGTACTTC	CASGASGLGEQYF
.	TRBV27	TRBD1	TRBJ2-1	TGTGCCAGCAGCCTAGACAGGGCTTCCTACAATGAGCAGTTCTTC	CASSLDRASYNEQFF
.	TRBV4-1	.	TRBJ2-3	TGCGCCAGCAGCCCAGAATCCCTGGTGAGCACAGATACGCAGTATTTT	CASSPESLVSTDTQYF
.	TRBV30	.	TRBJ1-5	TGTGCCTGGCGGGGTAGGGTGGACCAGCCCCAGCATTTT	CAWRGRVDQPQHF
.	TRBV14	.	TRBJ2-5	TGTGCCAGCAGCCGAAATTGGGTAGGGGGAGAGACCCAGTACTTC	CASSRNWVGGETQYF
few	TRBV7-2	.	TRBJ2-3	TGTGCCAGCAGCTCCCGGGGGACTTACACAGATACGCAGTATTTT	CASSSRGTYTDTQYF
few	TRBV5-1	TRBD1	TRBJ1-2	TGCGCCAGCTCGTTGGACAGGGATTATGGCTACACCTTC	CASSLDRDYGYTF
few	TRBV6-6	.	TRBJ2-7	TGTGCCAGCAGTCAGGACTTCTCATACGAGCAGTACTTC	CASSQDFSYEQYF
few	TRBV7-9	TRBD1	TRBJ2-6	TGTGCCAGCAGCTTACCAGGGGGCCGCTCTGGGGCCAACGTCCTGACTTTC	CASSLPGGRSGANVLTF